One and the same sample provided the 8 T cell receptor beta chains below, sequenced in a study of type 1 regulatory T cells. Study conclusions and caveats: Compared with non-type 1 regulatory T cells, type 1 regulatory T cells showed a more restricted TCR repertoire.

No antigen has been identified for these receptors. Each CDR3 protein is one row after TCRdb ran MiXCR on the reads. Of under 75,000 distinct CDR3 sequences listed, under 25% were seen once; the top ten hold roughly 8.3%. Source material: cultured type 1 regulatory T (Tr1) cells, either the whole culture or a sorted fraction (not recorded which). The receptors originated from a human donor in good health.

A few counts support this clonotype. The J gene is TRBJ1-2, the V gene TRBV20-1; 7 positions match TRBD1. This CDR3 is 12 amino acids long. V lost 3 bases and J lost 4; bases outside the gene matches: 2. The V gene's germline CDR1 is DFQATT and CDR2 SNEGSKA (reference sequence). Here the CDR3 reads CSARGQIYGYTF. CDR3 bases: TGCAGTGCTAGGGGACAGATCTATGGCTACACCTTC.

This clonotype has just a few counts. The chain couples TRBV18 to TRBJ2-7, with 7 bases matching TRBD1. Germline V gene lookup returns CDR1 KGHSH and CDR2 LQKENI. The CDR3 is made up of 16 amino acids. With 2 bases clipped from V and 4 bases from J, the junction kept 11 bases outside the gene matches. CDR3 coding DNA: TGTGCCAGCTCACCATTTACTGGACAGGTCAAGTACGAGCAGTACTTC. Its protein is CASSPFTGQVKYEQYF.

This chain connects TRBV28 to TRBJ2-7, with D possibly being TRBD1 (5 bases). Trimming stripped 8 bases from V and 3 bases from J, with 8 bases between. This CDR3 comprises 11 residues. The germline V gene has CDR1 MDHEN and CDR2 SYDVKM. This CDR3 reads CASGQIYEQYF. The CDR3 DNA follows: TGTGCCAGCGGACAAATCTACGAGCAGTACTTC.

J is TRBJ2-1 and V is TRBV27; 9 nucleotides line up with TRBD2. Germline-derived CDR1 and CDR2 are MNHEY and SMNVEV (reference sequence). There are 14 residues in the CDR3. With 3 bases clipped from V and 12 bases from J, the junction kept 9 bases outside the gene matches. The CDR3 protein is CASSFSPGSGRQFF. Here the CDR3 DNA reads TGTGCCAGCAGTTTCTCCCCGGGTAGCGGGAGGCAGTTCTTC.

A few counts support this clonotype. This chain joins TRBV4-3 and TRBJ1-2, with TRBD1 matching 8 bases. CDR3 length equals 15 residues. Germline CDR1 is LGHNA and CDR2 is YSLEER. The J segment lost 5 bases and the V segment lost 1 base, leaving 6 bases of the junction unmatched. The CDR3 sequence: CASSQGDRIFYGYTF. In DNA form, the CDR3 reads TGCGCCAGCAGCCAAGGGGACAGGATCTTTTATGGCTACACCTTC.

The chain has TRBV6-5 and TRBJ2-7; no firm D call. Trimming left V 0 bases short and J 0 bases short, with 6 bases between. Germline values: CDR1 MNHEY, CDR2 SVGAGI. The CDR3 spans 14 residues. This chain's CDR3 is CASSYSRSSYEQYF. In nucleotides, the CDR3 is TGTGCCAGCAGTTACTCGCGGAGCTCCTACGAGCAGTACTTC.

This clonotype came up many times. The chain couples TRBV15 to TRBJ2-1, with TRBD2 identical over 9 bases. Germline V gene data show CDR1 as LNHNV and CDR2 as YYDKDF (reference sequence). After removal of 7 bases from V and 5 bases from J, the junction contained 9 bases not matched to a gene. CDR3 size: 15 residues. CDR3 loop: CATNPLAGTDNEQFF. The CDR3 DNA reads as TGTGCCACCAACCCCCTAGCGGGAACCGACAATGAGCAGTTCTTC.

The V gene is TRBV30, the J gene TRBJ2-2; D remains unclear. The V gene's germline CDR1 is GTSNPN and CDR2 SVGIG (reference sequence). Deletions cut 0 bases from V and 6 bases from J, with 17 bases between. The CDR3 runs 16 residues. The CDR3 loop reads CAWSVLSVMGSGELFF. DNA of the CDR3: TGTGCCTGGAGTGTACTGTCGGTGATGGGGTCCGGGGAGCTGTTTTTT. The complete variable domain, with remaining parts taken from reference TRBV30 and TRBJ2-2, reads SQTIHQWPATLVQPVGSPLSLECTVEGTSNPNLYWYRQAAGRGLQLLFYSVGIGQISSEVPQNLSASRPQDRQFILSSKKLLLSDSGFYLCAWSVLSVMGSGELFFGEGSRLTVL.